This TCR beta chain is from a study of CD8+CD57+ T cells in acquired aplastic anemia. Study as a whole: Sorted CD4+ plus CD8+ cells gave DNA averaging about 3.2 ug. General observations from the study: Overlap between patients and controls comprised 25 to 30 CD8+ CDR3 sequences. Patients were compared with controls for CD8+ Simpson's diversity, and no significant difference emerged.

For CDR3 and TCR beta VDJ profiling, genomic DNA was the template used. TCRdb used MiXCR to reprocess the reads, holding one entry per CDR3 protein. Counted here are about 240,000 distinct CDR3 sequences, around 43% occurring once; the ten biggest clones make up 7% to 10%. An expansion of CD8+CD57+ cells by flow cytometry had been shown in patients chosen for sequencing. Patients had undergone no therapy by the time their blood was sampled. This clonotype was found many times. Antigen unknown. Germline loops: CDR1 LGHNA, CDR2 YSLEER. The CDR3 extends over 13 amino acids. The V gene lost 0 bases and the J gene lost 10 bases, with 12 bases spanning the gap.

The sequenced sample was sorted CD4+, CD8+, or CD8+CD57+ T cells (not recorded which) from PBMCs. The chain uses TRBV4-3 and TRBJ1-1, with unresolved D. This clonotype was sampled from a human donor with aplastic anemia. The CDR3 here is CASSQDPELGAFF. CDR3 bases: TGCGCCAGCAGCCAAGATCCTGAATTGGGAGCTTTCTTT.